The next 10 T cell receptor beta chains were all read from a single sample in a study of cytomegalovirus exposure and HLA in healthy donors. The protocol was immunoSEQ multiplex PCR, while the TCRdb copy is restricted to in-frame clones and leaves out a portion. In the table there are 110,000 to 150,000 clones, roughly nine tenths of which are singletons. The specimen was PBMCs. These TCRs come from a man in his late teens or twenties in good health and CMV-seronegative.

V gene TRBV11-2 combines with J gene TRBJ1-1, with D maybe TRBD1 (6 bases). Trimming took off 2 bases at V and 1 base at J, with 14 bases between the two ends. Germline loops: CDR1 SGHAT, CDR2 FQNNGV. The CDR3 is made up of 16 amino acids. The CDR3 region is CASSLSLGHENTEAFF. The CDR3 DNA is TGTGCCAGCAGCTTATCCTTGGGACACGAGAACACTGAAGCTTTCTTT.

The chain carries TRBV19 and TRBJ2-5, with TRBD2 as a possible D gene (7 bases). CDR3 length: 14 amino acids. Germline V gene sequence: CDR1 LNHDA, CDR2 SQIVND (reference sequence). Between the trimmed V and J ends, which lost 5 bases and 2 bases, there was a span of 12 bases. The CDR3 DNA is TGTGCCAGTAGTTCCAGGGGAGGGCAAGAGACCCAGTACTTC. Encoded protein: CASSSRGGQETQYF. Drawing the rest from reference TRBV19 and TRBJ2-5, the complete variable domain is DGGITQSPKYLFRKEGQNVTLSCEQNLNHDAMYWYRQDPGQGLRLIYYSQIVNDFQKGDIAEGYSVSREKKESFPLTVTSAQKNPTAFYLCASSSRGGQETQYFGPGTRLLVL.

The V call is TRBV7-2, the J call TRBJ2-5; 8 bases align to TRBD1. This CDR3 contains 14 residues. Germline V gives CDR1 SGHTA, CDR2 FQGNSA. The ends lost 2 bases at V and 2 bases at J; junction bases unmatched: 1. This chain's CDR3 is CASSLQGAQETQYF. CDR3 nucleotide sequence: TGTGCCAGCAGCTTACAGGGGGCGCAAGAGACCCAGTACTTC. Variable domain in full (rest from reference TRBV7-2 and TRBJ2-5): GAGVSQSPSNKVTEKGKDVELRCDPISGHTALYWYRQSLGQGLEFLIYFQGNSAPDKSGLPSDRFSAERTGGSVSTLTIQRTQQEDSAVYLCASSLQGAQETQYFGPGTRLLVL.

The genes are TRBV27 and TRBJ2-1; 12 nucleotides match TRBD2. This CDR3 is 12 amino acids long. Trimming removed 10 bases from V and 6 bases from J; junction bases left unmatched: 1. Germline CDR1 is MNHEY and CDR2 is SMNVEV (reference sequence). CDR3: CATGLAGNEQFF. The CDR3, as DNA: TGTGCCACGGGACTAGCGGGCAATGAGCAGTTCTTC.

V is TRBV4-2 and J is TRBJ2-1; 7 positions agree with TRBD1. The CDR3 contains 18 residues. CDR1 is LGHNA and CDR2 is YNFKEQ in the germline V gene. Trimming at V came to 0 bases and at J to 0 bases, leaving 8 bases not matched to a gene. The CDR3 region is CASSQEGMTGSSYNEQFF. The CDR3 DNA sequence: TGTGCCAGCAGCCAAGAAGGGATGACAGGGAGCTCCTACAATGAGCAGTTCTTC.

J is TRBJ2-6 and V is TRBV15; D unclear. CDR3 size: 15 residues. V shed 2 bases and J shed 0 bases, with 5 bases lying between them. Germline V gene sequence: CDR1 LNHNV, CDR2 YYDKDF (reference sequence). Written as DNA, the CDR3 is TGTGCCACCAGCAGAACGGGCTCTGGGGCCAACGTCCTGACTTTC. Its protein is CATSRTGSGANVLTF.

This clone came up a few times. The rearrangement joins TRBV18 to TRBJ1-5; D might be TRBD1 (5 bases). Trimming left V 2 bases short and J 6 bases short, with 11 bases between. CDR1 is KGHSH and CDR2 is LQKENI in the germline V gene. This CDR3 comprises 14 residues. The CDR3 DNA sequence: TGTGCCAGCTCACCAAACGGCGGGGGTCAGCCCCAGCATTTT. As protein: CASSPNGGGQPQHF.

The V gene is TRBV25-1, the J gene TRBJ2-7; unclear D gene. CDR1 and CDR2 from the germline V gene are MGHDK and SYGVNS. Trimming stripped 1 base from V and 7 bases from J, with 5 bases between. The CDR3 is 11 amino acids. CDR3 sequence: CASSESGEQYF. In DNA form, the CDR3 reads TGTGCCAGCAGTGAATCGGGTGAGCAGTACTTC.

This clone has a single count. The chain uses TRBV5-6 and TRBJ2-6; D might be TRBD2 (5 bases). Germline V lookup: CDR1 SGHDT, CDR2 YYEEEE. Trimming left V 8 bases short and J 2 bases short, with 20 bases between. The CDR3 has 17 residues. CDR3: CASRRTYLIPGANVLTF. The DNA for the CDR3 is TGTGCCAGTCGGAGGACCTACCTAATACCTGGGGCCAACGTCCTGACTTTC.

This clone was seen only a few times. One end of the junction varies from germline; a read error may be responsible. This chain links TRBV5-1 with TRBJ1-1; 10 nucleotides agree with TRBD1. In germline, CDR1 is SGHRS, CDR2 YFSETQ. This CDR3 has 14 residues. The CDR3 reads CASSPFGQTGGAVF. The DNA for the CDR3 is TGCGCCAGCAGCCCATTTGGGCAGACAGGGGGCGCAGTCTTT.